These 18 T cell receptor beta chains came from one sample sequenced in a study of T cell repertoires in cytomegalovirus infection. TCRdb redid the calling of the reads with MiXCR, one entry per CDR3 protein. The data show about 140,000 distinct CDR3 sequences, with roughly 6% seen just once and approximately 19% held by the top ten. The sample taken for sequencing was PBMCs. These receptors were taken from a human donor in good health (CMV status not recorded). Some clones in this sample may be carry-over from other donors' samples.

With regard to this clonotype: A much more abundant neighbour one base away suggests this may be a read error. The V gene is TRBV12-3 or TRBV12-4, the J gene TRBJ1-4, with TRBD1 identical over 9 bases. This CDR3 region has 14 residues. V lost 10 bases and J lost 3; bases outside the gene matches: 6. This chain's CDR3 is CANSRQGANEKLFF. The CDR3 DNA sequence: TGTGCCAACAGCAGACAGGGGGCTAATGAAAAACTGTTTTTT.

This clonotype was seen many times. This sequence joins TRBV7-2 and TRBJ2-1; no definite D call. V was trimmed by 4 bases and J by 7 bases, leaving 8 bases between them. This CDR3 spans 12 amino acids. CDR1 is SGHTA and CDR2 is FQGNSA in the germline V gene. The CDR3 nucleotides read TGTGCCAGCAGCTACACTGCTAATGAGCAGTTCTTC. Encoded protein: CASSYTANEQFF. Together with reference TRBV7-2 and TRBJ2-1, the CDR3 gives the full variable domain: GAGVSQSPSNKVTEKGKDVELRCDPISGHTALYWYRQSLGQGLEFLIYFQGNSAPDKSGLPSDRFSAERTGGSVSTLTIQRTQQEDSAVYLCASSYTANEQFFGPGTRLTVL.

This clonotype occurred many times. This chain joins TRBV10-2 and TRBJ1-1; a weak D match, TRBD1 (5 bases). Trimming shortened V by 10 bases and J by 4 bases, and 16 bases separated the two germline ends. The CDR3 is made up of 13 amino acids. Germline CDR1 reads WSHSY; CDR2 reads SAAADI. The CDR3 loop is CATSRDVATEAFF. The CDR3, as DNA: TGCGCCACCTCCAGGGATGTGGCCACTGAAGCTTTCTTT.

There are many counts of this clonotype. V and J are TRBV7-2 and TRBJ2-5; 9 positions match TRBD1. This CDR3 spans 15 amino acids. In germline, CDR1 is SGHTA, CDR2 FQGNSA. V lost 5 bases, J lost 5 bases, and 9 bases stayed unmatched. For the CDR3, the DNA is TGTGCCAGCAGCCTTACTGGACAGGGGTTCGAGACCCAGTACTTC. Protein: CASSLTGQGFETQYF. Full variable domain (missing parts from reference TRBV7-2 and TRBJ2-5): GAGVSQSPSNKVTEKGKDVELRCDPISGHTALYWYRQSLGQGLEFLIYFQGNSAPDKSGLPSDRFSAERTGGSVSTLTIQRTQQEDSAVYLCASSLTGQGFETQYFGPGTRLLVL.

This chain joins TRBV7-9 and TRBJ1-4; D uncertain. The CDR3 loop spans 11 amino acids. CDR1 and CDR2 from the germline V gene are SEHNR and FQNEAQ (reference sequence). V shed 7 bases and J shed 6 bases, with 6 bases lying between them. This CDR3 is CASTPDEKLFF. CDR3 bases: TGTGCCAGCACGCCCGATGAAAAACTGTTTTTT.

Many counts were recorded for this clonotype. The chain recombines TRBV3-1 with TRBJ2-6; D unresolved. Germline loops: CDR1 LGHDT, CDR2 YNNKEL (reference sequence). This CDR3 is 15 amino acids long. The V gene lost 1 base and the J gene lost 4 bases, with 8 bases spanning the gap. CDR3 nucleotides: TGTGCCAGCAGCCAAGCCCCCTCCGGGGCCAACGTCCTGACTTTC. Protein: CASSQAPSGANVLTF.

This clonotype showed up just a few times. This sequence joins TRBV5-4 and TRBJ2-1, with 13 bases lining up with TRBD2. Germline V lookup: CDR1 SGHNT, CDR2 YYREEE (reference sequence). Trimming cost V 5 bases and J 6 bases; bases outside gene matches: 11. The CDR3 sequence is 17 residues long. The DNA of the CDR3 is TGTGCCAGCAGTTCTACCGGACTAGCGGGGGCCGCCAATGAGCAGTTCTTC. Translation: CASSSTGLAGAANEQFF.

This clonotype was counted many times. CDR3 sequence: CASSLGPPRTDTQYF. DNA for the CDR3: TGTGCCAGCAGCTTGGGGCCGCCCCGCACAGATACGCAGTATTTT. J is TRBJ2-3 and V is TRBV7-2, with D perhaps TRBD1 (5 bases). The CDR3 runs 15 residues. Germline CDR1 SGHTA, CDR2 FQGNSA. The V end lost 3 bases, the J end lost 1 base, and 11 bases lay between the germline ends.

J is TRBJ1-2 and V is TRBV6-2 or TRBV6-3, with 9 bases identical to TRBD1. V dropped 0 bases and J dropped 6; count of bases not matched to a gene: 8. The CDR3 consists of 16 residues. CDR1 and CDR2 (germline): MNHEY, SVGEGT. For the CDR3, the DNA is TGTGCCAGCAGTTACTCCTGGACAGGGGACTCCGATGGCTACACCTTC. It codes for CASSYSWTGDSDGYTF.

V usage is TRBV28 and J usage is TRBJ2-6, with TRBD1 identical over 10 bases. CDR3 length: 17 amino acids. Germline V gene lookup returns CDR1 MDHEN and CDR2 SYDVKM. After removal of 7 bases from V and 2 bases from J, the junction contained 8 bases not matched to a gene. The CDR3: CASTLDRGQAGANVLTF. DNA for the CDR3: TGTGCCAGCACCTTAGACAGGGGGCAGGCTGGGGCCAACGTCCTGACTTTC.

This clonotype was counted many times. The chain combines TRBV28 with TRBJ1-4; D ambiguous. The CDR3 contains 13 residues. CDR1 is MDHEN and CDR2 is SYDVKM in the germline V gene. V was pared by 3 bases and J by 8 bases, with 10 bases between. Here the CDR3 reads CASSFFGEEKLFF. For the CDR3, the DNA is TGTGCCAGCAGTTTCTTCGGGGAGGAAAAACTGTTTTTT.

This clonotype turned up a few times. The chain is built from TRBV4-2 and TRBJ1-5, with D unclear. V was trimmed by 0 bases and J by 3 bases, leaving 9 bases between them. Germline-derived CDR1 and CDR2 are LGHNA and YNFKEQ. The CDR3 covers 15 residues. Here the CDR3 DNA reads TGTGCCAGCAGCCAAGATTACAGCTCCAATCAGCCCCAGCATTTT. Translation gives CASSQDYSSNQPQHF.

The chain uses TRBV9 and TRBJ1-6; 7 bases line up with TRBD1. Trimming at V came to 3 bases and at J to 8 bases, leaving 11 bases not matched to a gene. CDR1 is SGDLS and CDR2 is YYNGEE in the germline V gene. The CDR3 is made up of 16 amino acids. The CDR3 coding sequence is TGTGCCAGCAGCGCGGACGTCAGGGGGAAGGATTCACCCCTCCACTTT. Translation: CASSADVRGKDSPLHF.

This clonotype was counted ten times or more. The CDR3 sequence: CASSLDRAAEAFF. The CDR3 DNA reads TGTGCCAGCAGCTTAGACAGGGCAGCTGAAGCTTTCTTT. The chain joins TRBV7-2 to TRBJ1-1; TRBD1 might be the D (6 bases). Germline V gene lookup returns CDR1 SGHTA and CDR2 FQGNSA. The CDR3 is made up of 13 amino acids. The V end lost 1 base, the J end lost 6 bases, and 9 bases lay between the germline ends.

This chain links TRBV2 with TRBJ1-2; D remains unclear. Germline CDR1 is SNHLY and CDR2 is FYNNEI. Trimming removed 6 bases from V and 7 bases from J, with 15 bases in between. The CDR3 length is 13 residues. CDR3 nucleotides: TGTGCCAGCAGACCCTTGGCAGGTGGTGGCTACACCTTC. Translated: CASRPLAGGGYTF.

This clonotype was picked up many times. V usage is TRBV7-2 and J usage is TRBJ2-3, with D possibly matching TRBD1 (5 bases). Between the trimmed V and J ends, which lost 5 bases and 6 bases, there was a span of 9 bases. The CDR3 is made up of 12 amino acids. CDR1 and CDR2 (germline): SGHTA, FQGNSA. CDR3 region: CASSPYRDTQYF. For the CDR3, the DNA is TGTGCCAGCAGCCCCTACAGGGATACGCAGTATTTT.

This clonotype appeared many times. The rearrangement uses TRBV11-2 and TRBJ2-5; D ambiguous. Between the trimmed V and J ends, which lost 4 bases and 1 base, there was a span of 10 bases. Germline CDR1 SGHAT, CDR2 FQNNGV. The CDR3 sequence is 14 residues long. The CDR3 bases are TGTGCCAGCAGCTCATTGACTTTCCAAGAGACCCAGTACTTC. Protein: CASSSLTFQETQYF.

This clonotype was counted at least ten times. V and J are TRBV19 and TRBJ2-1; the D gene is possibly TRBD1 (6 bases). Trimming took 7 bases from V and 2 from J, leaving 12 bases between them. The CDR3 loop spans 14 amino acids. CDR1 and CDR2 from the germline V gene are LNHDA and SQIVND (reference sequence). The CDR3 DNA is TGTGCCAGTAAGGGGGAAGGGACCTACAATGAGCAGTTCTTC. Translation gives CASKGEGTYNEQFF.